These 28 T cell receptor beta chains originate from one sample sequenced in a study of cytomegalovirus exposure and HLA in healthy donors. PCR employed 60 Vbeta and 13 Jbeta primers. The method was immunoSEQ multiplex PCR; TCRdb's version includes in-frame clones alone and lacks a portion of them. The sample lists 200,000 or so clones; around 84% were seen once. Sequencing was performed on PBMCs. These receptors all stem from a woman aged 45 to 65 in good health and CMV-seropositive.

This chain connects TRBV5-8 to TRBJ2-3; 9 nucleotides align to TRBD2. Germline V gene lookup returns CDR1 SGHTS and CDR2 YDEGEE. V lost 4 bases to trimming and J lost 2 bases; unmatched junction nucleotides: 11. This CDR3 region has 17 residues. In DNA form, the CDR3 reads TGTGCCAGCAGCCATGGAGGTCTAGCGGGGACCACAGATACGCAGTATTTT. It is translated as CASSHGGLAGTTDTQYF.

The CDR3 spells CASSDSSLPGEQYF. CDR3 bases: TGTGCCAGCAGTGATAGTAGTCTCCCAGGAGAGCAGTACTTC. V usage is TRBV6-5 and J usage is TRBJ2-7; D gene uncertain. The germline V gene has CDR1 MNHEY and CDR2 SVGAGI. This CDR3 has 14 residues. The V end lost 5 bases, the J end lost 7 bases, and 18 bases lay between the germline ends.

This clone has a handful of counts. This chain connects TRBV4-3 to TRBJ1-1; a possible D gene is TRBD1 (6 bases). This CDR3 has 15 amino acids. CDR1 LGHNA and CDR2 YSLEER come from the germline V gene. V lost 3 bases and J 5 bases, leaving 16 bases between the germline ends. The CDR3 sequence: CASSQQIQGQTEAFF. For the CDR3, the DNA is TGCGCCAGCAGCCAGCAGATACAGGGACAAACTGAAGCTTTCTTT.

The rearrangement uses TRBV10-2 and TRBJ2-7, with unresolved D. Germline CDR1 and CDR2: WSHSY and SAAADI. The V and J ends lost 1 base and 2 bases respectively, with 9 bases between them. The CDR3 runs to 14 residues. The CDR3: CASSEWLPAYEQYF. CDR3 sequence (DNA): TGCGCCAGCAGTGAGTGGCTTCCAGCCTACGAGCAGTACTTC.

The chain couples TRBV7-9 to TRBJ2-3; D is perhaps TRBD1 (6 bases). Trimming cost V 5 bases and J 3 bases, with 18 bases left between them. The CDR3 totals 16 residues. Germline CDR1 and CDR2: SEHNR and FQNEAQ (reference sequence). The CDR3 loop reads CASSPTLGAGTDTQYF. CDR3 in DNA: TGTGCCAGCAGCCCGACTTTGGGGGCAGGGACAGATACGCAGTATTTT.

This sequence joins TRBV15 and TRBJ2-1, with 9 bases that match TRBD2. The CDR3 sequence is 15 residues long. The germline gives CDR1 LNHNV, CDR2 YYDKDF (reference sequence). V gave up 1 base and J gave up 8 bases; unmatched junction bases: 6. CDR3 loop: CATSRGGGGADEQFF. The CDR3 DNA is TGTGCCACCAGCAGAGGTGGCGGGGGGGCTGATGAGCAGTTCTTC.

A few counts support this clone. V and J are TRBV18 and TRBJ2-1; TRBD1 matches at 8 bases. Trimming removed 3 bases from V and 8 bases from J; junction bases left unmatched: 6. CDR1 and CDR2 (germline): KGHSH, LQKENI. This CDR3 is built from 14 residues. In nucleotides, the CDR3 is TGTGCCAGCTCACCCCGGACAGGGAATTATGAGCAGTTCTTC. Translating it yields CASSPRTGNYEQFF.

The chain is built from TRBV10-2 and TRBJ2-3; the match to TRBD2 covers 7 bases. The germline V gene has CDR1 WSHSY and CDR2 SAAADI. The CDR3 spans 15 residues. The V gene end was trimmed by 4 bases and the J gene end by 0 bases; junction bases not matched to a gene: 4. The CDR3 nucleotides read TGCGCCAGCAGTGGGCGCGGGGGTAGCACAGATACGCAGTATTTT. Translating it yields CASSGRGGSTDTQYF.

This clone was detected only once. In DNA, the CDR3 is TGTGCCACCAGTATAAGACAGAACTATGGCTACACCTTC. Protein product: CATSIRQNYGYTF. This rearrangement joins TRBV15 to TRBJ1-2, with D possibly being TRBD1 (5 bases). V lost 6 bases, J lost 2 bases, and 10 bases lay in between. Germline CDR1 and CDR2: LNHNV and YYDKDF (reference sequence). This CDR3 has 13 residues.

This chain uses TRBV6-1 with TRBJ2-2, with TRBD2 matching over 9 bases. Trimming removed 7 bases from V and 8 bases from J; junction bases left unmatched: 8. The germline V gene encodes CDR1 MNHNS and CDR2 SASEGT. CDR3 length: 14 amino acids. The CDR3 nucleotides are TGTGCCAGCATGAGTTACGGACTAGCGGGGGAGCTGTTTTTT. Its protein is CASMSYGLAGELFF.

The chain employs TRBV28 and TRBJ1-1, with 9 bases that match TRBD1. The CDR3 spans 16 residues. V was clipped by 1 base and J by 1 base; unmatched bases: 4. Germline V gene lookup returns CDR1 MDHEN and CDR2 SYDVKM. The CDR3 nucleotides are TGTGCCAGCAGTTTATCCCCGGGACAGGGGAACACTGAAGCTTTCTTT. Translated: CASSLSPGQGNTEAFF. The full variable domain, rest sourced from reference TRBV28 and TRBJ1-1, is DVKVTQSSRYLVKRTGEKVFLECVQDMDHENMFWYRQDPGLGLRLIYFSYDVKMKEKGDIPEGYSVSREKKERFSLILESASTNQTSMYLCASSLSPGQGNTEAFFGQGTRLTVV.

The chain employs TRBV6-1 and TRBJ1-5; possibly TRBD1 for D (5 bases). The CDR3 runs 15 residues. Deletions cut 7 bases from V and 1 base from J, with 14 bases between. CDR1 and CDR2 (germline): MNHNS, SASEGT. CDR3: CASIGAGGSNQPQHF. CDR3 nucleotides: TGTGCCAGCATCGGGGCCGGGGGAAGCAATCAGCCCCAGCATTTT.

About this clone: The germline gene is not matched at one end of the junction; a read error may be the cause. The CDR3 region is CASSQEGRGQETQYF. CDR3 sequence (DNA): TGCGCCAGCAGCCAAGAAGGCAGGGGTCAAGAGACCCAGTACTTC. This chain links TRBV5-4 with TRBJ2-5; D possibly corresponds to TRBD1 (6 bases). The germline V gene has CDR1 SGHNT and CDR2 YYREEE (reference sequence). This CDR3 has 15 residues.

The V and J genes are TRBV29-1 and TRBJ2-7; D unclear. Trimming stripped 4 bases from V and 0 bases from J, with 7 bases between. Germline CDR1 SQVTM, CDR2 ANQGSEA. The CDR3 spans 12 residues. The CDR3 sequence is CSVGQASYEQYF. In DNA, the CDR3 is TGCAGCGTTGGGCAGGCCTCCTACGAGCAGTACTTC.

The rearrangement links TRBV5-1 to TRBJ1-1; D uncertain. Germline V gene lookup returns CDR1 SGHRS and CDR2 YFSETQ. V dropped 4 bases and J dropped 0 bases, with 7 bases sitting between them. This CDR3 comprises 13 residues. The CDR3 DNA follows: TGCGCCAGCAGCGGAGGAATGAACACTGAAGCTTTCTTT. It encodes CASSGGMNTEAFF.

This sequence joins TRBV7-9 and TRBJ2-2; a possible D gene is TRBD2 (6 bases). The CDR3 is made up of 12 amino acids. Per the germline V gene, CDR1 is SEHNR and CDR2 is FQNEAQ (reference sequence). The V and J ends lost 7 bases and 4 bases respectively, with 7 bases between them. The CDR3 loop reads CASTGGTGELFF. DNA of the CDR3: TGTGCCAGCACCGGGGGCACCGGGGAGCTGTTTTTT.

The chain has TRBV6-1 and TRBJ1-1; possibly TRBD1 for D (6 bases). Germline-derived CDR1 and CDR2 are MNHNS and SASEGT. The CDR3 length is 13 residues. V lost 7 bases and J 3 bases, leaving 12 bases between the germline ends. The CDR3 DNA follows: TGTGCCAGCAAATACAGGGTCGACACTGAAGCTTTCTTT. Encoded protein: CASKYRVDTEAFF.

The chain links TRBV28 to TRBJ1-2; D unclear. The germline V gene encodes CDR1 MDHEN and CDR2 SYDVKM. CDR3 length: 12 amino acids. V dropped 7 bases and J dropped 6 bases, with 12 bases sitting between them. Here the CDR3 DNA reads TGTGCCAGCACCTCCATGCGCGATGGCTACACCTTC. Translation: CASTSMRDGYTF.

CDR3 region: CASSEQRNTEAFF. The CDR3 bases are TGCGCCAGCAGTGAACAGAGGAACACTGAAGCTTTCTTT. The genes are TRBV10-2 and TRBJ1-1; D gene unclear. Per the germline V gene, CDR1 is WSHSY and CDR2 is SAAADI. The CDR3 runs to 13 residues. Trimming took off 3 bases at V and 1 base at J, with 6 bases between the two ends.

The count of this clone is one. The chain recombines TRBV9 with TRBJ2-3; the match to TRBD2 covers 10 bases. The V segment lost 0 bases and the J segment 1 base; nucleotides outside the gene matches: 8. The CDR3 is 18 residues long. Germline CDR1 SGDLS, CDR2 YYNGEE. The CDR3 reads CASSVAGAGGPRTDTQYF. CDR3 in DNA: TGTGCCAGCAGCGTAGCGGGAGCGGGGGGGCCTCGCACAGATACGCAGTATTTT.

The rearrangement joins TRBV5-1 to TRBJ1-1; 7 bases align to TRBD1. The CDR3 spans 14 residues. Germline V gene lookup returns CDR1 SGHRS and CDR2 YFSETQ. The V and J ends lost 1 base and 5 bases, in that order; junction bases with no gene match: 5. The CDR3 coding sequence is TGCGCCAGCAGCTTGTCGACAGGGAAGACTGAAGCTTTCTTT. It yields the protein CASSLSTGKTEAFF.

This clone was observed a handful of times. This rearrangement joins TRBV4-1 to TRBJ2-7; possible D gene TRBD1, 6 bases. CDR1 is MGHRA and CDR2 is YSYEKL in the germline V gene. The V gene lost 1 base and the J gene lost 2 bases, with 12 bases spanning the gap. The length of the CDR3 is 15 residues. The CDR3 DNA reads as TGCGCCAGCAGCCAAGGACAGGAACCCACCTACGAGCAGTACTTC. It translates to CASSQGQEPTYEQYF.

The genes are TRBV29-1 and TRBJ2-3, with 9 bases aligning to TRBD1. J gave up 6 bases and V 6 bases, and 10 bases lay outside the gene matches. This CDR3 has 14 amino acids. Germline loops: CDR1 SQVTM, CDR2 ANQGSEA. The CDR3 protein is CSVRQGGFQDTQYF. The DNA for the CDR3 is TGCAGCGTCCGACAGGGGGGGTTTCAGGATACGCAGTATTTT.

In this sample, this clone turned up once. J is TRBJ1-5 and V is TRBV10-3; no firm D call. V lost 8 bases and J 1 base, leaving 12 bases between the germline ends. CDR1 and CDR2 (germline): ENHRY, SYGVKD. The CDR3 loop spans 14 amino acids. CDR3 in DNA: TGTGCCATCGGGAGGGAAGGGAGCAATCAGCCCCAGCATTTT. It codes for CAIGREGSNQPQHF.

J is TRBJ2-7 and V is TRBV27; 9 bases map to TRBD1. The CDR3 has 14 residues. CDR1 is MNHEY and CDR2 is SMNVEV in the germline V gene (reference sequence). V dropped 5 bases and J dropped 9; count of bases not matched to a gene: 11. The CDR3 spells CASSLGQGLPLQYF. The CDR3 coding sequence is TGTGCCAGCAGTCTGGGACAGGGTCTCCCCCTGCAGTACTTC.

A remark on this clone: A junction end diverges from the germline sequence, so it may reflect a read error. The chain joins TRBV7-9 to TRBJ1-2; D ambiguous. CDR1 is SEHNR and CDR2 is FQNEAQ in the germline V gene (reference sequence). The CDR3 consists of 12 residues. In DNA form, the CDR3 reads TGTTCCAGCAGTGTAACGCAGTATGGCTACACCTTC. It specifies CSSSVTQYGYTF.

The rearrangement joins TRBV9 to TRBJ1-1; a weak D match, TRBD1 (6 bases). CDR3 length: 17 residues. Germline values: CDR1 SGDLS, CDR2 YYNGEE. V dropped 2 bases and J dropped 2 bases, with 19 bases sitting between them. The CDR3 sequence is CASSVGDNTWGNTEAFF. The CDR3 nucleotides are TGTGCCAGCAGCGTCGGGGACAATACCTGGGGAAACACTGAAGCTTTCTTT.

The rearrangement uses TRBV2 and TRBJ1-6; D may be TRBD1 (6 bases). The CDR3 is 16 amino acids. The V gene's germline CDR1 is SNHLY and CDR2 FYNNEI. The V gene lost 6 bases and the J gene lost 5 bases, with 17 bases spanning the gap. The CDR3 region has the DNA TGTGCCAGCAGCCAAAGGGCTTCAGGGGATAATTCACCCCTCCACTTT. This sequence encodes CASSQRASGDNSPLHF.